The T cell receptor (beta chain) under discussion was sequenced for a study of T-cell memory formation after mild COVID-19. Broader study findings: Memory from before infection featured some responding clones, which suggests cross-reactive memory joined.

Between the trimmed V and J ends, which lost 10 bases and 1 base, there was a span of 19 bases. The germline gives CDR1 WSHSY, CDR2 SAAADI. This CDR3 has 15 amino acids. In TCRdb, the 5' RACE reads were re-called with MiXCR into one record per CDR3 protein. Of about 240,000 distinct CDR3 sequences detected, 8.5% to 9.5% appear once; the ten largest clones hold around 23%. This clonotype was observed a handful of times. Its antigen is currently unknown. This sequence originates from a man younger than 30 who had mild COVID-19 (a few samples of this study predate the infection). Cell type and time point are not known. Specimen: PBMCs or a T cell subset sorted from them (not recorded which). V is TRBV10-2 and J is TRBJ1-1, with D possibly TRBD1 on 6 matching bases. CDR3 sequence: CATTDALQGNTEAFF. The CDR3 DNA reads TGCGCCACCACCGACGCCTTACAGGGGAACACTGAAGCTTTCTTT.